This TCR beta chain was identified during a study of identical twins. Study observations and caveats: Analyses of zero insertions could be partly confounded by invariant MAIT and iNKT cells. It was cross-sectional statistical analysis, not following the same donors, that the conclusions relied on.

Template switching added a universal primer site; cDNA carried unique molecular identifiers. TCRdb re-derived calls from the 5' RACE reads in MiXCR, one entry per CDR3 protein. The sample includes some 1,600,000 distinct CDR3 sequences, less than 35% of them seen just once. As for this clonotype: Its antigen is not identified.

The sequenced sample was cord blood. This receptor was identified in a newborn girl in good health.

The CDR3 DNA follows: TGTGCCAGCAGTACCCCGGGGGGAAGGGGGCAGTTCTTC. Translation gives CASSTPGGRGQFF. The chain links TRBV12-3 or TRBV12-4 to TRBJ2-1, with 7 nucleotides matching TRBD2. V trimming: 5 bases; J trimming: 12 bases; junction bases outside the gene matches: 10. The CDR3 contains 13 residues.